The entry below describes one TCR beta chain. This sample was taken from a study of blood T cell repertoires in COVID-19. For the study at large: COVID-19 samples collected from the United States, Italy and Spain covered acute and convalescent phases.

This CDR3 contains 14 residues. The germline gives CDR1 KGHSY, CDR2 FQNENV. Trimming stripped 3 bases from V and 3 bases from J, with 11 bases between. Per the original methods: Amplification of reference gene primers was used by the study to estimate nucleated cell counts. Libraries were prepared by immunoSEQ multiplex PCR; TCRdb keeps only in-frame clonotypes and omits some of them. For V, J and clone size, that table is used; D and trimming come from the DNA. Here the sample spans some 260,000 clones, around nine tenths being singletons. The clonotype originates from a middle-aged woman who had recovered from COVID-19. Input material: peripheral blood. The genes are TRBV16 and TRBJ1-2, with D hard to call. The CDR3, as DNA: TGTGCCAGCAGCCACGAGGGCTGGGACTATGGCTACACCTTC. This codes for CASSHEGWDYGYTF.